One and the same sample provided the 13 T cell receptor beta chains below, sequenced in a study of OX40 agonist ivuxolimab in advanced cancers. Clones were sequenced by immunoSEQ multiplex PCR, and TCRdb holds only the in-frame ones, with some missing. The repertoire holds more than 70,000 clones, with 86% as singletons. Sequences were derived from CD4+ or CD8+ T cells sorted from blood, sampled in a trial of the OX40 agonist ivuxolimab. Receptors originate from an adult with an advanced solid tumor such as melanoma, head and neck, liver or kidney cancer.

This chain links TRBV5-5 with TRBJ2-7, with D unresolved. CDR3 length: 9 residues. Germline assignment: CDR1 SGHKS and CDR2 YYEKEE (reference sequence). Trimming cost V 7 bases and J 5 bases, with 4 bases left between them. The CDR3 is CASGDEQYF. The CDR3 DNA sequence: TGTGCCAGCGGAGACGAGCAGTACTTC.

The chain recombines TRBV5-1 with TRBJ2-3, with 8 bases aligning to TRBD1. Looked up from germline, CDR1 is SGHRS and CDR2 is YFSETQ. The CDR3 contains 15 residues. V lost 0 bases and J lost 4; bases outside the gene matches: 4. CDR3 sequence (DNA): TGCGCCAGCAGCTTGGTGGCAGGGGGCCCAGATACGCAGTATTTT. It translates to CASSLVAGGPDTQYF.

This clone was detected a few times. The chain carries TRBV28 and TRBJ1-2; 8 nucleotides align to TRBD1. This CDR3 is built from 13 residues. V lost 6 bases and J lost 4; bases outside the gene matches: 4. Germline-derived CDR1 and CDR2 are MDHEN and SYDVKM. The DNA for the CDR3 is TGTGCCAGCAGCATGGGACAGGTCTATGGCTACACCTTC. The encoded protein is CASSMGQVYGYTF.

This chain joins TRBV30 and TRBJ1-4; D gene unclear. Trimming took 5 bases from V and 1 from J, leaving 11 bases between them. The length of the CDR3 is 14 residues. Germline V gene data show CDR1 as GTSNPN and CDR2 as SVGIG (reference sequence). The CDR3 region has the DNA TGTGCCTGGCAAAACGGGGTAACTAATGAAAAACTGTTTTTT. This encodes CAWQNGVTNEKLFF.

The gene calls are TRBV6-5 and TRBJ1-6, with D unclear. In germline, CDR1 is MNHEY, CDR2 SVGAGI. The CDR3 length is 16 residues. V gave up 3 bases and J gave up 0 bases, with 9 bases separating them. This CDR3 is CASSYDGSSYNSPLHF. Written as DNA, the CDR3 is TGTGCCAGCAGTTATGACGGGAGCTCCTATAATTCACCCCTCCACTTT.

V is TRBV2 and J is TRBJ2-3, with D possibly being TRBD2 (6 bases). The CDR3 totals 15 residues. Trimming pared 4 bases from V and 2 bases from J, leaving 13 bases between. Germline CDR1 SNHLY, CDR2 FYNNEI. The CDR3 reads CASSVGRGTTDTQYF. The CDR3 DNA reads as TGTGCCAGCAGTGTTGGGCGGGGAACCACAGATACGCAGTATTTT.

The V gene is TRBV27, the J gene TRBJ1-2; no firm D call. The germline CDR1 and CDR2 sequences are MNHEY and SMNVEV (reference sequence). The CDR3 is made up of 14 amino acids. Trimming removed 0 bases at V and 8 bases at J, with 13 bases between. The DNA of the CDR3 is TGTGCCAGCAGTTTATCGGGAGCATTGGGGGGCTACACCTTC. It is translated as CASSLSGALGGYTF.

V gene TRBV9 combines with J gene TRBJ1-1, with no clear D. Between the trimmed V and J ends, which lost 6 bases and 5 bases, there was a span of 17 bases. The CDR3 runs to 14 residues. The germline gives CDR1 SGDLS, CDR2 YYNGEE. This CDR3 reads CASTPWEDRTEAFF. CDR3 in DNA: TGTGCCAGCACACCCTGGGAGGATAGGACTGAAGCTTTCTTT.

The chain combines TRBV30 with TRBJ1-4, with no clear D. From germline, CDR1 is GTSNPN and CDR2 SVGIG (reference sequence). The CDR3 covers 13 residues. The ends were cut back, 2 bases at V and 8 bases at J, with 12 bases in the middle. The CDR3 sequence is CAWSNVVGEKLFF. CDR3 in DNA: TGTGCCTGGAGTAACGTAGTAGGAGAAAAACTGTTTTTT.

This clone has only one observation. V usage is TRBV5-4 and J usage is TRBJ1-2; D might be TRBD1 (5 bases). Trimming cost V 0 bases and J 7 bases, with 13 bases left between them. Looked up from germline, CDR1 is SGHNT and CDR2 is YYREEE (reference sequence). The CDR3 is 14 amino acids. The DNA of the CDR3 is TGTGCCAGCAGCTTGGAAGGCAGGGAACTTGGCTACACCTTC. It specifies CASSLEGRELGYTF.

CDR3 residues: CASSYQTTSYEQFF. The CDR3 DNA is TGTGCCAGCAGCTACCAGACTACCTCTTATGAGCAGTTCTTC. The V call is TRBV11-2, the J call TRBJ2-1, with D perhaps TRBD2 (5 bases). Between the trimmed V and J ends, which lost 4 bases and 8 bases, there was a span of 15 bases. This CDR3 comprises 14 residues. Germline CDR1 and CDR2: SGHAT and FQNNGV.

The chain recombines TRBV19 with TRBJ1-2; D uncertain. With 6 bases removed from V and 3 bases from J, the gap between germline ends came to 17 bases. This CDR3 contains 15 residues. Germline values: CDR1 LNHDA, CDR2 SQIVND (reference sequence). The DNA of the CDR3 is TGTGCCAGTAGAGCATCCTGGGATACAGACTATGGCTACACCTTC. It specifies CASRASWDTDYGYTF.

About this clone itself: This same CDR3 is encoded by further DNA sequences in the sample. This chain connects TRBV5-1 to TRBJ1-1; TRBD1 agrees at 7 bases. The V gene's germline CDR1 is SGHRS and CDR2 YFSETQ. After removal of 0 bases from V and 5 bases from J, the junction contained 4 bases not matched to a gene. This CDR3 has 14 amino acids. DNA of the CDR3: TGCGCCAGCAGCTTGGACAGGGGAGGGACTGAAGCTTTCTTT. Amino acid sequence: CASSLDRGGTEAFF.